This T cell receptor beta chain is drawn from a study of blood T cells in healthy people across ages (dated by TCRdb to 2013 to 2016). Concerning the study at large: In model experiments, template switching captured about one uniquely barcoded TCR beta cDNA molecule for every two T cells. The donors were divided into four age groups: young (average about 16 years), middle-aged (about 39), aged (approximately 64) and long-lived (around 80). The study measured age-related changes in TCR beta repertoire diversity using deep sequencing normalized with unique cDNA molecular identifiers. The study analyzed two additional independent replicas of 1 million unique cDNA reads from the same blood draw for two donors, one aged 18 to 29 and one aged 80 or older. To avoid experimental bias, donors of different ages were spread randomly across the sequencing lanes.

Donors were 40 or so systemically healthy Caucasian individuals from Russia aged roughly 6 to 100 years. Ten milliliters of peripheral blood were drawn from each donor into EDTA-treated Vacutainer tubes. Ficoll-Paque density-gradient centrifugation was used to isolate PBMCs, with at least 7 million per sample. Total RNA was extracted from PBMCs with Trizol reagent, with at least 6 micrograms obtained per sample. For every donor, flow cytometry on a PBMC aliquot measured the percentage of naive CD45RAhigh/CD27high T cells. The germline V gene supplies CDR1 SGHRS and CDR2 YFSETQ. From cysteine to phenylalanine, the CDR3 is 17 amino acids long. Just the 51-base CDR3 DNA is kept, in frame starting at base 1. The investigation overall reported the following: Because the CMV infection status of the donors was unknown, age-related changes in expanded clonotypes may potentially have been confounded. Total diversity estimates from one million sequenced T cells were considered lower bounds and underestimates. The long-lived group showed more naive CD4+ T cells, fewer expanded clones and increased TCR diversity than the aged group, suggesting age selection. Observed TCR beta diversity correlated strongly with the percentage of naive T cells measured by flow cytometry. As age increased, observed TCR beta diversity per million T cells dropped in a roughly linear way, and a significant reduction was already evident by age 40. Since profiling was done on bulk unsorted PBMCs, naive and antigen-experienced compartments could not be conclusively compared.

In regard to this clonotype: Its antigen remains unidentified. A read error may account for a junction end that differs from germline.

The library was produced with 5' RACE. Sequencing took place on an Illumina HiSeq 2500. A second PCR of about 7 to 12 cycles was run with a J-beta primer mix and a sample-barcoded 5' primer. A template-switch 5' adaptor carrying 12 random nucleotides introduced a unique molecular identifier onto each TCR beta cDNA molecule. At least 3 million CDR3-containing paired-end reads were obtained from each sample. All of the RNA was converted into first-strand cDNA using the Mint cDNA synthesis kit, with a TRBC-specific oligonucleotide serving as the primer. After uracil-DNA glycosylase treatment, a first 18-cycle PCR used universal primers M1SS and BC2_uni_R on all cDNA. Per the original workflow: For normalization, 1 million high-quality reads were randomly selected from each sample, with every read carrying a distinct molecular identifier. Reads with shared molecular identifiers were discarded instead of being binned into consensus sequences. MiTCR, set to a Q25 quality threshold and the strictest error-elimination algorithm, was used for CDR3 identification, clonotype clustering and error correction. A nonparametric unseen species model with Euler transformation was used to estimate lower-bound total TCR beta diversity. TCRdb reprocessing: public reads trimmed at Q25 with fastp, clones called with MiXCR, in-frame beta chains kept. Duplicate CDR3 protein sequences are folded into a single record with the most common DNA and genes. These V and J calls originate from TCRdb's pipeline instead of the authors' own analysis. The sample table records more than 650,000 distinct CDR3 sequences; 20% to 25% of these occur just once. Of the sample, around 21% is held by the ten largest clones.

The chain is made from TRBV5-1 and TRBJ2-3, and 7 junctional nucleotides match TRBD1. This receptor was identified in a man aged 65 to 85 in good health. The specimen sequenced was blood. The CDR3 protein: CASSFRDSSLSTDAQYF. The DNA sequence follows: TGCGCCAGCAGCTTCCGGGACAGCTCACTTAGCACAGATGCGCAGTATTTT.